The subject of this entry is one T cell receptor (beta chain). Generated by immunoSEQ multiplex PCR, the TCRdb table keeps only in-frame clones and is missing some. Altogether 68,000 or so clones are present, about 90% being singletons, with the ten largest covering over 0.65%. The trim removed 4 bases at V and 0 bases at J, leaving 10 bases unmatched. This CDR3 contains 17 residues. The germline V gene encodes CDR1 KGHSH and CDR2 LQKENI. The data were obtained in a study of T cell changes during pregnancy in multiple sclerosis. The clonotype comes from a female donor with multiple sclerosis, enrolled in a pregnancy study. This chain joins TRBV18 and TRBJ1-1; 8 bases agree with TRBD1. The input for sequencing was peripheral blood, taken in the second trimester of pregnancy. The CDR3 DNA follows: TGTGCCAGCTCACGGACCGGGACAGGCGTCATGAACACTGAAGCTTTCTTT. Protein sequence: CASSRTGTGVMNTEAFF.